Listed here are 27 T cell receptor beta chains from one sample, sequenced in a study of CD8 T cells in ankylosing spondylitis. Study-wide findings and caveats: For ankylosing spondylitis blood, a TCR beta motif of about eight highly homologous variants appeared characteristic.

TCRdb re-called the 5' RACE reads through MiXCR, storing one row per CDR3 protein. The top ten hold around 16% of the sample, which has 390,000 or so distinct CDR3 sequences, under 25% seen once. For these receptors, no antigen is known. Sequencing was carried out using blood, either unsorted or a sorted T cell fraction (not recorded which). These receptors all come from a male donor with ankylosing spondylitis.

This clonotype was observed a handful of times. DNA for the CDR3: TGTGCCAGCAGTGTTCGGGGGGTCCATGAGCAGTTCTTC. It encodes CASSVRGVHEQFF. The chain joins TRBV25-1 to TRBJ2-1; TRBD2 agrees at 7 bases. Trimming cost V 4 bases and J 8 bases; bases outside gene matches: 5. CDR1 and CDR2 (germline): MGHDK, SYGVNS. This CDR3 spans 13 amino acids.

This clonotype was counted a few times. V usage is TRBV6-2 or TRBV6-3 and J usage is TRBJ1-2; D gene uncertain. This CDR3 comprises 16 residues. V was trimmed by 2 bases and J by 8 bases, leaving 21 bases between them. Germline V gene data show CDR1 as MNHEY and CDR2 as SVGEGT. CDR3 nucleotide sequence: TGTGCCAGCAGTTACAGCCTGCCGGCCCCTATCGTCGGCTACACCTTC. It encodes CASSYSLPAPIVGYTF.

This clonotype has a single count. V gene TRBV6-2 or TRBV6-3 combines with J gene TRBJ2-6; TRBD1 might be the D (5 bases). This CDR3 is 16 amino acids long. Germline V CDR1 and CDR2: MNHEY, SVGEGT. V lost 6 bases and J 1 base, leaving 13 bases between the germline ends. This CDR3 is CASSSPGRSGANVLTF. The CDR3, as DNA: TGTGCCAGCAGCTCGCCAGGGCGGTCTGGGGCCAACGTCCTGACTTTC.

The rearrangement joins TRBV29-1 to TRBJ2-1; 7 bases are shared with TRBD2. Germline trimming cut 4 bases from V and 2 bases from J; bases unmatched to any gene: 2. CDR3 length: 13 amino acids. CDR1 is SQVTM, CDR2 ANQGSEA, per germline. The CDR3 protein is CSVAGRAYNEQFF. In DNA form, the CDR3 reads TGCAGCGTTGCGGGGAGGGCCTACAATGAGCAGTTCTTC.

The rearrangement joins TRBV2 to TRBJ2-2, with a tentative D call TRBD1 (6 bases). The V end was cut by 2 bases, the J end by 6 bases, with 10 bases between. Looked up from germline, CDR1 is SNHLY and CDR2 is FYNNEI. This CDR3 is 14 amino acids long. CDR3 sequence: CASSETGFAGELFF. CDR3 bases: TGTGCCAGCAGTGAAACAGGGTTCGCCGGGGAGCTGTTTTTT.

The table lists this clonotype with a few counts. The chain links TRBV12-3 or TRBV12-4 to TRBJ1-4, with D possibly TRBD1 on 6 matching bases. The V end lost 2 bases, the J end lost 4 bases, and 11 bases lay between the germline ends. The CDR3 loop spans 15 amino acids. The CDR3 protein is CASSLSGQYNEKLFF. DNA for the CDR3: TGTGCCAGCAGTTTATCCGGACAGTATAATGAAAAACTGTTTTTT.

This clonotype was detected only a few times. J is TRBJ2-1 and V is TRBV5-1, with TRBD2 matching 9 bases. The V and J ends lost 2 bases and 6 bases, in that order; junction bases with no gene match: 3. Germline V CDR1 and CDR2: SGHRS, YFSETQ. The CDR3 extends over 14 amino acids. CDR3 DNA: TGCGCCAGCAGCTTATTTAGCGGGAGCAATGAGCAGTTCTTC. Encoded protein: CASSLFSGSNEQFF.

The chain employs TRBV7-2 and TRBJ2-7; D perhaps matches TRBD1 (6 bases). From germline, CDR1 is SGHTA and CDR2 FQGNSA. The CDR3 is made up of 16 amino acids. V was clipped by 1 base and J by 0 bases, with 13 bases between them. The CDR3 DNA reads as TGTGCCAGCAGCTTAGTTGGGGGCCGAAACTCCTACGAGCAGTACTTC. It encodes CASSLVGGRNSYEQYF. Variable domain in full (rest from reference TRBV7-2 and TRBJ2-7): GAGVSQSPSNKVTEKGKDVELRCDPISGHTALYWYRQSLGQGLEFLIYFQGNSAPDKSGLPSDRFSAERTGGSVSTLTIQRTQQEDSAVYLCASSLVGGRNSYEQYFGPGTRLTVT.

This clonotype has only a few counts. The rearrangement links TRBV5-1 to TRBJ2-2; D is perhaps TRBD2 (5 bases). Germline-derived CDR1 and CDR2 are SGHRS and YFSETQ. The V and J ends lost 7 bases and 4 bases respectively, with 14 bases between them. This CDR3 is 14 amino acids long. CDR3 nucleotides: TGCGCCAGCGGCGACGGGCGGGTCACCGGGGAGCTGTTTTTT. Protein: CASGDGRVTGELFF.

CDR3 residues: CASSLEGLDPDTQYF. The CDR3 coding sequence is TGCGCCAGCAGCCTGGAGGGATTGGACCCAGATACGCAGTATTTT. This chain links TRBV5-1 with TRBJ2-3, with D possibly being TRBD2 (6 bases). V was cut by 4 bases and J by 4 bases, with 16 bases left in between. The CDR3 has 15 residues. Germline CDR1 reads SGHRS; CDR2 reads YFSETQ.

This clonotype was seen a few times. This sequence joins TRBV7-9 and TRBJ2-7; D may be TRBD1 (6 bases). The V gene lost 5 bases and the J gene lost 6 bases, with 17 bases spanning the gap. The CDR3 is 14 amino acids. Germline lookup yields CDR1 SEHNR and CDR2 FQNEAQ (reference sequence). In nucleotides, the CDR3 is TGTGCCAGCAGCAAATCAGGGGACATCGGCGAGCAGTACTTC. Amino acid sequence: CASSKSGDIGEQYF.

This clonotype has a handful of counts. The chain has TRBV12-3 or TRBV12-4 and TRBJ1-1; D gene unclear. V was pared by 2 bases and J by 2 bases, with 9 bases between. The CDR3 contains 14 residues. Here the CDR3 reads CASSLFGVNTEAFF. In DNA, the CDR3 is TGTGCCAGCAGTTTATTTGGGGTAAACACTGAAGCTTTCTTT.

This clonotype turned up a few times. V and J are TRBV5-1 and TRBJ2-1, with D hard to call. This CDR3 has 15 amino acids. The V gene lost 3 bases and the J gene lost 3 bases, with 13 bases spanning the gap. Germline CDR1 is SGHRS and CDR2 is YFSETQ. The CDR3 is CASSSGATIYNEQFF. The CDR3 nucleotides read TGCGCCAGCAGCTCGGGTGCGACAATCTACAATGAGCAGTTCTTC.

This sequence joins TRBV5-5 and TRBJ2-7; D might be TRBD2 (5 bases). CDR1 and CDR2 from the germline V gene are SGHKS and YYEKEE (reference sequence). The CDR3 has 15 residues. V lost 4 bases and J lost 3, with 17 bases in between. CDR3 nucleotide sequence: TGTGCCAGCAGCCGATTTGGGGAGTTGAACTACGAGCAGTACTTC. Its translation: CASSRFGELNYEQYF. Looking up the rest from reference TRBV5-5 and TRBJ2-7 gives the full variable domain: DAGVTQSPTHLIKTRGQQVTLRCSPISGHKSVSWYQQVLGQGPQFIFQYYEKEERGRGNFPDRFSARQFPNYSSELNVNALLLGDSALYLCASSRFGELNYEQYFGPGTRLTVT.

This clonotype was found a few times. The chain employs TRBV19 and TRBJ2-1, with D possibly TRBD2 on 5 matching bases. Germline CDR1 and CDR2: LNHDA and SQIVND (reference sequence). Between the trimmed V and J ends, which lost 1 base and 5 bases, there was a span of 15 bases. CDR3 size: 16 residues. CDR3 nucleotide sequence: TGTGCCAGTAGTATAGGCGGGCGAGGCCGTCACAATGAGCAGTTCTTC. It is translated as CASSIGGRGRHNEQFF.

This sequence joins TRBV9 and TRBJ2-2; possibly TRBD1 for D (5 bases). V shed 3 bases and J shed 1 base, with 10 bases lying between them. This CDR3 has 15 amino acids. Per the germline V gene, CDR1 is SGDLS and CDR2 is YYNGEE. CDR3 amino acids: CASSAQVQNTGELFF. In DNA, the CDR3 is TGTGCCAGCAGCGCACAGGTCCAGAACACCGGGGAGCTGTTTTTT.

A few counts support this clonotype. J is TRBJ2-7 and V is TRBV9; D gene ambiguous. The CDR3 consists of 14 residues. V was pared by 0 bases and J by 2 bases, with 9 bases between. CDR1 and CDR2 (germline): SGDLS, YYNGEE. The CDR3 spells CASSVGQETYEQYF. The CDR3 nucleotides are TGTGCCAGCAGCGTAGGGCAGGAAACCTACGAGCAGTACTTC.

A few counts support this clonotype. V and J are TRBV6-2 or TRBV6-3 and TRBJ2-7; 7 bases match TRBD2. The CDR3 has 15 residues. Trimming at V came to 8 bases and at J to 3 bases, leaving 13 bases not matched to a gene. Germline values: CDR1 MNHEY, CDR2 SVGEGT. This CDR3 is CASLAPGGSSYEQYF. CDR3 coding DNA: TGTGCCAGCCTCGCGCCGGGAGGTAGTAGCTACGAGCAGTACTTC.

This clonotype has a handful of counts. V usage is TRBV29-1 and J usage is TRBJ2-5, with 7 bases aligning to TRBD1. Germline CDR1 and CDR2: SQVTM and ANQGSEA. The CDR3 extends over 12 amino acids. Germline trimming cut 4 bases from V and 6 bases from J; bases unmatched to any gene: 5. The CDR3 DNA reads as TGCAGCGTTGGACAGGGCGCGAAGACCCAGTACTTC. Encoded protein: CSVGQGAKTQYF.

This clonotype occurred a few times. The chain combines TRBV20-1 with TRBJ1-1; D unclear. V was shortened by 3 bases and J by 0 bases, with 8 bases between the two germline ends. The CDR3 has 13 amino acids. Germline V gives CDR1 DFQATT, CDR2 SNEGSKA (reference sequence). The CDR3 region is CSARLNMNTEAFF. CDR3 nucleotides: TGCAGTGCTAGGCTCAACATGAACACTGAAGCTTTCTTT.

This sequence joins TRBV28 and TRBJ2-5; 16 bases align to TRBD2. CDR3 length equals 18 residues. The junction had 10 bases not matched to a gene; V was cut back by 5 bases and J by 4 bases. Per germline, CDR1 MDHEN and CDR2 SYDVKM. The DNA of the CDR3 is TGTGCCAGCAGTGCTCCACGGGGGACTAGCGGGAGGGGAGAGACCCAGTACTTC. This encodes CASSAPRGTSGRGETQYF.

This clonotype came up a few times. The rearrangement links TRBV6-1 to TRBJ2-3; TRBD2 agrees at 14 bases. Germline assignment: CDR1 MNHNS and CDR2 SASEGT. The CDR3 is 18 residues long. V shed 6 bases and J 1 base; nucleotides not matched to a gene: 9. The DNA for the CDR3 is TGTGCCAGCAGACGACTAGCGGGAGGGCCAATTGGCACAGATACGCAGTATTTT. Amino acids: CASRRLAGGPIGTDTQYF.

The J gene is TRBJ2-7, the V gene TRBV20-1; 9 bases are a match to TRBD2. Looked up from germline, CDR1 is DFQATT and CDR2 is SNEGSKA (reference sequence). CDR3 length: 15 residues. The V segment lost 0 bases and the J segment 3 bases; nucleotides outside the gene matches: 6. The CDR3 DNA reads TGCAGTGCTAGAGATCAGAGCGGGGGGATCTACGAGCAGTACTTC. Protein sequence: CSARDQSGGIYEQYF.

This clonotype came up a few times. The chain links TRBV27 to TRBJ2-3; D is unresolved. Trimming shortened V by 4 bases and J by 4 bases, and 15 bases separated the two germline ends. The germline V gene has CDR1 MNHEY and CDR2 SMNVEV (reference sequence). The CDR3 is 15 residues long. CDR3 region: CASSSYSLGSDTQYF. CDR3 DNA: TGTGCCAGCAGTTCCTACAGCCTTGGTTCAGATACGCAGTATTTT.

The V call is TRBV7-2, the J call TRBJ2-5; 7 nucleotides align to TRBD1. The CDR3 is made up of 15 amino acids. CDR1 is SGHTA and CDR2 is FQGNSA in the germline V gene. Germline trimming cut 0 bases from V and 2 bases from J; bases unmatched to any gene: 3. The CDR3 DNA reads TGTGCCAGCAGCTTAGCGGGACAGACACAAGAGACCCAGTACTTC. Protein product: CASSLAGQTQETQYF.

This clonotype was counted a few times. The CDR3 reads CASSWDAAHKNIQYF. CDR3 in DNA: TGTGCCAGCAGTTGGGATGCGGCTCACAAAAACATTCAGTACTTC. The V gene is TRBV28, the J gene TRBJ2-4; unclear D gene. The CDR3 sequence is 15 residues long. Trimming left V 4 bases short and J 3 bases short, with 13 bases between. In germline, CDR1 is MDHEN, CDR2 SYDVKM.

The V gene is TRBV28, the J gene TRBJ2-5, with a weak D call TRBD1 (6 bases). This CDR3 region has 14 residues. CDR1 and CDR2 (germline): MDHEN, SYDVKM. With 6 bases removed from V and 1 base from J, the gap between germline ends came to 12 bases. In nucleotides, the CDR3 is TGTGCCAGCAGCCCCTGGGACACCCAAGAGACCCAGTACTTC. Translation: CASSPWDTQETQYF.